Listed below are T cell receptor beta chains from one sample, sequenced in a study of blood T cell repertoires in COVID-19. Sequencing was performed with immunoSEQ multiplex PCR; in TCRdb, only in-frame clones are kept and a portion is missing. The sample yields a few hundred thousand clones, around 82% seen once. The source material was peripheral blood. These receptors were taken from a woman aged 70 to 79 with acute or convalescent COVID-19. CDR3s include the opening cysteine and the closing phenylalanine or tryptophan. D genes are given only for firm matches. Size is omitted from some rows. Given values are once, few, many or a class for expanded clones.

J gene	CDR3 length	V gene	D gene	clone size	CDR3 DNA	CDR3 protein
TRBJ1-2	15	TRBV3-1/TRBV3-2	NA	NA	TGTGCCAGCCGGTGGGGGACATCCAATTTTTATGGCTACACCTTC	CASRWGTSNFYGYTF
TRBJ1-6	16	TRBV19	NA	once	TGTGCCAGTAGTATAGAGGCAGGGACTTATAATTCACCCCTCCACTTT	CASSIEAGTYNSPLHF
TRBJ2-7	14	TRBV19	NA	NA	TGTGCCAGTACCCCTACGGCGGGGTTCTACGAGCAGTACTTC	CASTPTAGFYEQYF
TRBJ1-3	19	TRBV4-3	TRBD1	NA	TGCGCCAGCAGCCAAGATGCAGGGACAGGGGGGAGCTCTGGAAACACCATATATTTT	CASSQDAGTGGSSGNTIYF
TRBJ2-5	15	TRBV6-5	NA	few	TGTGCCAGCAGTTACTCGGGCAGGTACCAAGAGACCCAGTACTTC	CASSYSGRYQETQYF
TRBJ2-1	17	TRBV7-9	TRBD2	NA	TGTGCCAGCAGCTTATTTAGCGGGACTAACTCCTACAATGAGCAGTTCTTC	CASSLFSGTNSYNEQFF
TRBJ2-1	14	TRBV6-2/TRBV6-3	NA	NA	TGTGCCAGCAGTTACGGTCAGTTTGGTGATGAGCAGTTCTTC	CASSYGQFGDEQFF
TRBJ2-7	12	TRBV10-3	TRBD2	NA	TGTGCCATCGGACTAGCGGACCACGAGCAGTACTTC	CAIGLADHEQYF
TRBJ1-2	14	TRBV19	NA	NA	TGTGCCAGTAGTATACCCCGGGGAAACTATGGCTACACCTTC	CASSIPRGNYGYTF
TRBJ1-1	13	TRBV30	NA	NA	TGTGCCTGGAGTGTCCTAAAGACTGAAGGAGCTTTCTTT	CAWSVLKTEGAFF
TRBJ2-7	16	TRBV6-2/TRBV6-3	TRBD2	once	TGTGCCAGCAGTTACTCGATCCAGCGGGGCCCCTACGAGCAGTACTTC	CASSYSIQRGPYEQYF
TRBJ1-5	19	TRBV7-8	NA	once	TGTGCCAGCAGCTTTTTTTTATGGGGGGGGCCAATTGAGAATCAGCCCCAGCATTTT	CASSFFLWGGPIENQPQHF
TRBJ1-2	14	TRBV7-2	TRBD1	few	TGTGCCAGCAGCTCGGGACAGGGGGCAGGTGGCTACACCTTC	CASSSGQGAGGYTF
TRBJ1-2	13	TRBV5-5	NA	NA	TGTGCCAGCAGCTTAGGCAGCGGCTATGGCTACACCTTC	CASSLGSGYGYTF
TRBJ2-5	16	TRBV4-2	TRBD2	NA	TGTGCCAGCAGCCCCCTCGCGGGGGGGCCAGAAGAGACCCAGTACTTC	CASSPLAGGPEETQYF
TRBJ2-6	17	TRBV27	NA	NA	TGTGCCAGCAGTCCCCGACAGGATTTCTCTGGGGCCAACGTCCTGACTTTC	CASSPRQDFSGANVLTF
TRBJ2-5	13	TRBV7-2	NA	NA	TGTGCCAGCAGCCCTTCGTACCAAGAGACCCAGTACTTC	CASSPSYQETQYF
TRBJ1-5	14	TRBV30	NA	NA	TGTGCCTGGAGTGTCGGAGACTTCCCGAGGCCCCAGCATTTT	CAWSVGDFPRPQHF
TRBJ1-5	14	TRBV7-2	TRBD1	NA	TGTGCCAGCAGCTGGGGGACAGGGAATCAGCCCCAGCATTTT	CASSWGTGNQPQHF
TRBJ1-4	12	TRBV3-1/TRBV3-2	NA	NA	TGTGCCAGCAGTCCGGGGGGAGAAAAACTGTTTTTT	CASSPGGEKLFF
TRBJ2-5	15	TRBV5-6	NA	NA	TGTGCCAGCAGCTTGGGGCGCAGGAAGAAAGAGACCCAGTACTTC	CASSLGRRKKETQYF
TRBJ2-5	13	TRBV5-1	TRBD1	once	TGCGCCAGCAGCCGGGACAGGGAAGAGACCCAGTACTTC	CASSRDREETQYF
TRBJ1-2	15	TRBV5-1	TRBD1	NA	TGCGCCAGCAGCTCCGGACAGGGGGCTTTTGGTGGCTACACCTTC	CASSSGQGAFGGYTF
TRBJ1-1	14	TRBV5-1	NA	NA	TGCGCCAGCAGCTTGGCAGGCACGAACACTGAAGCTTTCTTT	CASSLAGTNTEAFF
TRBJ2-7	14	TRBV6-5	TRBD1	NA	TGTGCCAGCAGGTTCGCGGGACAGGGGGACGAGCAGTACTTC	CASRFAGQGDEQYF
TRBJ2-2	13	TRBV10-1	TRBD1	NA	TGCGCCAGCAGTATGGACAGGTCCGGGGAGCTGTTTTTT	CASSMDRSGELFF
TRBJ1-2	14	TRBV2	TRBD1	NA	TGTGCCAGCAGTCCTAGACAGGGGCTCTATGGCTACACCTTC	CASSPRQGLYGYTF
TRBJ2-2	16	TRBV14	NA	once	TGTGCCAGCAGCGTCAGACGGGAATCGAACACCGGGGAGCTGTTTTTT	CASSVRRESNTGELFF
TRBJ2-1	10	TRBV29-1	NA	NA	TGCAGCGTGGAGTTTAATGAGCAGTTCTTC	CSVEFNEQFF
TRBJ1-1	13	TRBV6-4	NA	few	TGTGCCAGCAGTCTACAGCTGAACACTGAAGCTTTCTTT	CASSLQLNTEAFF
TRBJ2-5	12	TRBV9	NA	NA	TGTGCCAGCAGCGCTAAAAAAGAGACCCAGTACTTC	CASSAKKETQYF
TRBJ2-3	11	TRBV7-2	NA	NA	TGTGCCAGCAGCCCAGGTACCAGGCAGTATTTT	CASSPGTRQYF
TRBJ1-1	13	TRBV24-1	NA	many	TGTGCCACCAGTTCGACAGGCGGAGCTGAAGCTTTCTTT	CATSSTGGAEAFF
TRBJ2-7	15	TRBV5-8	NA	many	TGTGCCAGCAGAGGGAGAAGCAGGACAGCCTACGAGCAGTACTTC	CASRGRSRTAYEQYF
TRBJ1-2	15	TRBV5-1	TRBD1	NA	TGCGCCAGCAGCTGGGGACAGGGGGACGGCTATGGCTACACCTTC	CASSWGQGDGYGYTF
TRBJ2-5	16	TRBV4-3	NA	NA	TGCGCCAGCAGCCAAGATCTCCAGGGTGGGCAAGAGACCCAGTACTTC	CASSQDLQGGQETQYF
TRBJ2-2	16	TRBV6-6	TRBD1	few	TGTGCCAGCACCACTCAGGGACAGGGCAACACCGGGGAGCTGTTTTTT	CASTTQGQGNTGELFF
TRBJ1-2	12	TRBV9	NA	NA	TGTGCCAGCAGTCAGGCAGGGGATGGCTACACCTTC	CASSQAGDGYTF
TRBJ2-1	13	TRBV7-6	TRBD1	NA	TGTGCCAGCAGCGCATCCGGGACAGGAGCGCAGTTCTTC	CASSASGTGAQFF
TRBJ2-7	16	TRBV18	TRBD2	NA	TGTGCCAGCTCACCTACCTCGGGACTAGCGGGGGTCGAGCAGTACTTC	CASSPTSGLAGVEQYF
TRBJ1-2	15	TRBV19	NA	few	TGTGCCAGTAGTCCGGCGGGCACAGGGAACTATGGCTACACCTTC	CASSPAGTGNYGYTF
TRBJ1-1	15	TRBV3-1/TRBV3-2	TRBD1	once	TGTGCCAGCAGCCCCAGCGACAGGGTCTTTGTTTCGGCTTTCTTT	CASSPSDRVFVSAFF
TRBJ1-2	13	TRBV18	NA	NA	TGTGCCAGCTCACCCTCCACAGGGAACGGCTACACCTTC	CASSPSTGNGYTF
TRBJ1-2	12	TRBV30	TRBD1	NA	TGTGCCTCCTCGTTGGGACAGGATGGCTACACCTTC	CASSLGQDGYTF
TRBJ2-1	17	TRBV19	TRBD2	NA	TGTGCCAGTAGCCCCCGGTCGCGGGGGACTTCCTACAATGAGCAGTTCTTC	CASSPRSRGTSYNEQFF
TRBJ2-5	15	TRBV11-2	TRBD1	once	TGTGCCAGCAGCTCCAACAGGGGGCGCAGGGAGACCCAGTACTTC	CASSSNRGRRETQYF
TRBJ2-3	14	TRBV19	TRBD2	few	TGTGCCAGTAATAGCGGGGGGGCCACAGATACGCAGTATTTT	CASNSGGATDTQYF
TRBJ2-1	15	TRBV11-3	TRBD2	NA	TGTGCCAGCAGCCCCTCCGGGACTATTACCAATGAGCAGTTCTTC	CASSPSGTITNEQFF